Listed below are T cell receptor beta chains from one sample, sequenced in a study of blood T cell repertoires in COVID-19. The table came from immunoSEQ multiplex PCR; TCRdb's copy has only in-frame clones and leaves some out. Of a few hundred thousand clones detected, more than 85% appear once; the ten largest clones hold less than 4.5%. The source material was peripheral blood. Receptors were obtained from a young man with active or convalescent COVID-19. CDR3s include the opening cysteine and the closing phenylalanine or tryptophan. Each record gives: V gene, clone size, CDR3 length, D gene, J gene, CDR3 DNA, CDR3 protein. A D gene is named only where the DNA matches it firmly. A clone size is listed for some rows: how often the clone was seen (once, few, many), or a class if it is expanded.

TRBV12-5	NA	14	TRBD1	TRBJ2-1	TGTGCTACACGCCGGGGACAGGCCTACAATGAGCAGTTCTTC	CATRRGQAYNEQFF
TRBV24-1	NA	12	NA	TRBJ2-3	TGTGCCACCAGTTACGGTACAGATACGCAGTATTTT	CATSYGTDTQYF
TRBV28	NA	13	NA	TRBJ1-1	TGTGCCAGCTTCGGAGTAATGAACACTGAAGCTTTCTTT	CASFGVMNTEAFF
TRBV7-3	NA	13	TRBD1	TRBJ2-1	TGTGCCAGCAGCCCGGACAGGGCCAATGAGCAGTTCTTC	CASSPDRANEQFF
TRBV7-2	NA	14	NA	TRBJ2-3	TGTGCCAGCAGCCCCCCCAAACTAACAGATACGCAGTATTTT	CASSPPKLTDTQYF
TRBV28	NA	12	NA	TRBJ2-7	TGTGCCAGCAGTTTATTGGCCCACGAGCAGTACTTC	CASSLLAHEQYF
TRBV27	NA	14	NA	TRBJ1-6	TGTGCCAGCAAAACCGGGCAGGGGATTTCACCCCTCCACTTT	CASKTGQGISPLHF
TRBV7-9	NA	13	NA	TRBJ2-7	TGTGCCAGCAGCCCCGGACTTGGATACGAGCAGTACTTC	CASSPGLGYEQYF
TRBV5-1	NA	14	NA	TRBJ2-5	TGCGCCAGCTGCCCTGAGGGGGAGCAAGAGACCCAGTACTTC	CASCPEGEQETQYF
TRBV6-2/TRBV6-3	once	17	TRBD2	TRBJ2-3	TGTGCCAGCAGTTACTCGGTACTAGCGGGGGCAGAAGATACGCAGTATTTT	CASSYSVLAGAEDTQYF
TRBV19	few	13	TRBD1	TRBJ1-1	TGTGCCAGTAGTATAACCGGGACAGTTGAAGCTTTCTTT	CASSITGTVEAFF
TRBV18	NA	12	NA	TRBJ2-5	TGTGCCAGCCGAATCGGGCAAGAGACCCAGTACTTC	CASRIGQETQYF
TRBV27	NA	14	NA	TRBJ1-2	TGTGCCAGCAGTTTATTTCCCGGTCCGTGGGGCTACACCTTC	CASSLFPGPWGYTF
TRBV2	NA	15	TRBD1	TRBJ2-7	TGTGCCAGTTTACCGCCGGGACAGGGGATCTACGAGCAGTACTTC	CASLPPGQGIYEQYF
TRBV28	NA	14	NA	TRBJ1-3	TGTGCCAGCAGACCGCCCGGCTCTGGAAACACCATATATTTT	CASRPPGSGNTIYF
TRBV7-7	NA	21	NA	TRBJ1-3	TGTGCCAGCAGCTTTTCGTTCTCCTACAGGGATTCTTGCGGCTCTGGAAACACCATATATTTT	CASSFSFSYRDSCGSGNTIYF
TRBV2	NA	12	NA	TRBJ1-5	TGTGCCAGCTCGCGGATTAATCAGCCCCAGCATTTT	CASSRINQPQHF
TRBV14	NA	13	NA	TRBJ1-1	TGTGCCAGCCGACAGCGGGGTAATACTGAAGCTTTCTTT	CASRQRGNTEAFF
TRBV5-1	NA	12	NA	TRBJ1-2	TGCGCCAGCAGCTTGGCCGGGTATGGCTACACCTTC	CASSLAGYGYTF
TRBV4-1	NA	17	TRBD2	TRBJ2-1	TGCGCCAGCAGCCAAGTTTTGCTAGCGGATCACACCAATGAGCAGTTCTTC	CASSQVLLADHTNEQFF
TRBV5-1	NA	19	NA	TRBJ2-4	TGCGCCAGCAGCCTAACTCCTCTCCGGGTTGAGAGGGCCAAAAACATTCAGTACTTC	CASSLTPLRVERAKNIQYF
TRBV7-9	few	14	TRBD2	TRBJ2-2	TGTGCCAGCAGCTTAAGCGGGACCACCGGGGAGCTGTTTTTT	CASSLSGTTGELFF
TRBV6-2/TRBV6-3	NA	14	NA	TRBJ2-3	TGTGCCAGCAGTTTAAATCCCCGCCTAGGTCCGCAGTATTTT	CASSLNPRLGPQYF
TRBV2	NA	15	TRBD1	TRBJ2-5	TGTGCCAGCAGTGACGACAGGGTTACTTGGGAGACCCAGTACTTC	CASSDDRVTWETQYF
TRBV20-1	NA	15	TRBD2	TRBJ2-7	TGCAGTGCTAGTTCCCCGGCTAGCGGGAGAAACGAGCAGTACTTC	CSASSPASGRNEQYF
TRBV7-9	NA	14	TRBD1	TRBJ2-5	TGTGCCAGCAGCCGAGGACAGGGTCAAGAGACCCAGTACTTC	CASSRGQGQETQYF
TRBV2	NA	14	TRBD2	TRBJ2-1	TGTGCCAGCACAACTAGCGGGGCCTACAATGAGCAGTTCTTC	CASTTSGAYNEQFF
TRBV6-5	NA	16	TRBD1	TRBJ2-7	TGTGCCAGCAGTTCCCCCGCCGGGACAGACGCCTACGAGCAGTACTTC	CASSSPAGTDAYEQYF
TRBV19	NA	20	NA	TRBJ2-1	TGTGCCAGTAGCCCGAACGATTATATAGCGAACCCGCAGAGTGAGAATGAGCAGTTCTTC	CASSPNDYIANPQSENEQFF
TRBV2	NA	13	NA	TRBJ1-3	TGTGCCAGCAGTGTTTTTACCCGGGACACCATATATTTT	CASSVFTRDTIYF
TRBV6-5	NA	12	NA	TRBJ2-7	TGTGCCAGCAGTCTAGAAGGGGGGGGGCAGTACTTC	CASSLEGGGQYF
TRBV7-2	NA	16	NA	TRBJ2-2	TGTGCCAGCAGCACCTTTACGGGAACGAACACCGGGGAGCTGTTTTTT	CASSTFTGTNTGELFF
TRBV7-2	NA	14	TRBD2	TRBJ2-7	TGTGCCAGCAGCTTAATGGGAGGGAATAACGAGCAGTACTTC	CASSLMGGNNEQYF
TRBV6-1	NA	18	NA	TRBJ1-2	TGTGCCAGCAGTGAAGCGCTTCTCATCCGGGATCTACGCGGTGGCTACACCTTC	CASSEALLIRDLRGGYTF
TRBV29-1	NA	14	TRBD1	TRBJ2-7	TGCAGCGTTGCTGGGACAGGATCTACCTACGAGCAGTACTTC	CSVAGTGSTYEQYF
TRBV4-3	NA	17	NA	TRBJ1-5	TGCGCCAGCAGCCAAGCAGCAGCGGGCGGAATGAATCAGCCCCAGCATTTT	CASSQAAAGGMNQPQHF
TRBV7-2	NA	16	NA	TRBJ1-5	TGTGCCAGCAGCCCCGTGATTGGGGCCGGCAATCAGCCCCAGCATTTT	CASSPVIGAGNQPQHF
TRBV15	NA	13	NA	TRBJ2-5	TGTGCCACCAGGCTTGGAGTACAAGAGACCCAGTACTTC	CATRLGVQETQYF
TRBV24-1	NA	16	TRBD2	TRBJ2-5	TGTGCCACCAGTCCGAGGACTAGCGGGAGTTACGAGACCCAGTACTTC	CATSPRTSGSYETQYF
TRBV19	few	16	TRBD1	TRBJ2-1	TGTGCCAGTACCGATAGGGGACAGTACTCCTACAATGAGCAGTTCTTC	CASTDRGQYSYNEQFF
TRBV7-3	NA	13	TRBD2	TRBJ2-3	TGTGCCAGCGCTAGCGGGGGGACAGATACGCAGTATTTT	CASASGGTDTQYF
TRBV19	NA	15	NA	TRBJ2-5	TGTGCCAGTAGTATAGATCCCGGAGCGCCTGGGACCCAGTACTTC	CASSIDPGAPGTQYF
TRBV18	once	13	NA	TRBJ2-5	TGTGCCAGCTCACCGGCGGGGCGCGAGACCCAGTACTTC	CASSPAGRETQYF
TRBV3-1/TRBV3-2	few	15	TRBD1	TRBJ1-5	TGTGCCAGCAGCCTGGGGACAGGGAGGAATCAGCCCCAGCATTTT	CASSLGTGRNQPQHF
TRBV11-2	NA	17	NA	TRBJ1-5	TGTGCCAGCAGCTCTCGGGAACAAGGGAGGGGTAATCAGCCCCAGCATTTT	CASSSREQGRGNQPQHF
TRBV7-6	NA	14	NA	TRBJ1-2	TGTGCCAGCAGCGACCGGACAGATAACTATGGCTACACCTTC	CASSDRTDNYGYTF
TRBV28	NA	19	NA	TRBJ1-4	TGTGCCAGCAGTTTCACCTTCGCGAGGGCTTATTCTTCTAATGAAAAACTGTTTTTT	CASSFTFARAYSSNEKLFF
TRBV2	NA	15	TRBD2	TRBJ2-3	TGTGCCAGCAGGGCCCTAGCGGGAAGCACAGATACGCAGTATTTT	CASRALAGSTDTQYF
TRBV5-4	NA	13	TRBD1	TRBJ2-7	TGTGCCAGCAGCTTGGGGGACAGGGGGGAGCAGTACTTC	CASSLGDRGEQYF
TRBV5-1	NA	15	TRBD1	TRBJ2-2	TGCGCCAGCAGCATCGGACAAGGACAGGGTGGGGAGCTGTTTTTT	CASSIGQGQGGELFF
TRBV6-1	once	14	NA	TRBJ2-2	TGTGCCAGCAGTGAGGTGGGGGGCACCGGGGAGCTGTTTTTT	CASSEVGGTGELFF
TRBV19	NA	13	NA	TRBJ1-6	TGTGCCAGTAGGGGGGGTATGGATTCACCCCTCCACTTT	CASRGGMDSPLHF
TRBV18	NA	17	TRBD2	TRBJ2-6	TGTGCCAGCTCACCCACCGTCGGGGGGTCTGGGGCCAACGTCCTGACTTTC	CASSPTVGGSGANVLTF
TRBV3-1/TRBV3-2	few	16	TRBD2	TRBJ2-3	TGTGCCAGCAGCCATAGACTAGCGGGGACCACAGATACGCAGTATTTT	CASSHRLAGTTDTQYF
TRBV6-5	NA	14	NA	TRBJ1-1	TGTGCCAGCAGTTATGAGGACAGGAACACTGAAGCTTTCTTT	CASSYEDRNTEAFF
TRBV11-2	NA	16	NA	TRBJ2-3	TGTGCCAGCAGTGGGGCTTGGGGGGAAGACACAGATACGCAGTATTTT	CASSGAWGEDTDTQYF